The 13 T cell receptor beta chains given below trace back to one sample, sequenced in a study of neoadjuvant anti-PD-1 for oral cavity cancer. Time point denoted: after neoadjuvant nivolumab, at surgical resection. Clones were read by immunoSEQ multiplex PCR, and TCRdb kept only the in-frame ones, dropping some. The sample lists 11,000 to 15,000 clones, roughly three quarters occurring once. The sequencing used PBMCs, collected after nivolumab (anti-PD-1) treatment. Receptor source: a person aged 40 to 85 with oral cavity squamous cell carcinoma.

This sequence joins TRBV7-9 and TRBJ2-7; D remains unclear. The CDR3 runs to 11 residues. CDR1 is SEHNR and CDR2 is FQNEAQ in the germline V gene (reference sequence). The V end was cut by 0 bases, the J end by 5 bases, with 2 bases between. The DNA of the CDR3 is TGTGCCAGCAGCTTAGCGGACGAGCAGTACTTC. Its protein product is CASSLADEQYF.

The J gene is TRBJ2-1, the V gene TRBV7-9; the match to TRBD1 covers 7 bases. Germline V gives CDR1 SEHNR, CDR2 FQNEAQ (reference sequence). V shed 2 bases, J shed 3 bases, and the junction held 7 bases outside the gene matches. The CDR3 length is 16 residues. DNA of the CDR3: TGTGCCAGCAGCTTATGGGTGGGACAGCTCTACAATGAGCAGTTCTTC. Its translation is CASSLWVGQLYNEQFF.

This chain uses TRBV5-1 with TRBJ2-7; maybe TRBD2 (7 bases). CDR1 SGHRS and CDR2 YFSETQ come from the germline V gene. V was trimmed by 2 bases and J by 6 bases, leaving 18 bases between them. CDR3 length: 15 residues. The chain's CDR3 is CASSLVSQGLPEQYF. The CDR3 region has the DNA TGCGCCAGCAGCTTAGTTTCACAGGGACTACCCGAGCAGTACTTC.

The J gene is TRBJ2-2, the V gene TRBV6-5, with D possibly being TRBD1 (6 bases). The CDR3 loop spans 14 amino acids. Germline loops: CDR1 MNHEY, CDR2 SVGAGI. The germline V and J ends were trimmed by 4 bases and 6 bases, with 12 bases remaining between them. This CDR3 reads CASSSTGFAGELFF. CDR3 nucleotide sequence: TGTGCCAGCAGTTCAACAGGGTTTGCCGGGGAGCTGTTTTTT.

J is TRBJ2-2 and V is TRBV12-5; 7 positions match TRBD2. Germline CDR1 reads LGHNT; CDR2 reads FRNRAP. V shed 1 base, J shed 6 bases, and the junction held 8 bases outside the gene matches. The length of the CDR3 is 16 residues. CDR3 in DNA: TGTGCTAGTGGTTTGGCGGGGGGAGGGAGTGCCGGGGAGCTGTTTTTT. Translation: CASGLAGGGSAGELFF.

CDR3 in DNA: TGTGCCAGCAGTTTCCAGGGTCTAAATTCACCCCTCCACTTT. Translation gives CASSFQGLNSPLHF. J is TRBJ1-6 and V is TRBV6-6, with a weak D call TRBD1 (5 bases). V lost 4 bases and J 7 bases, leaving 11 bases between the germline ends. CDR1 is MNHNY and CDR2 is SVGAGI in the germline V gene (reference sequence). The CDR3 loop spans 14 amino acids.

The sample holds a few counts of this clone. The chain joins TRBV5-4 to TRBJ1-1; D gene unclear. The CDR3 totals 14 residues. CDR1 is SGHNT and CDR2 is YYREEE in the germline V gene (reference sequence). V dropped 6 bases and J dropped 2 bases, with 14 bases sitting between them. The CDR3 DNA is TGTGCCAGCACCGTGGAGTTGGAAAACACTGAAGCTTTCTTT. Amino acid sequence: CASTVELENTEAFF.

The genes are TRBV10-3 and TRBJ2-7; D possibly corresponds to TRBD1 (8 bases). From germline, CDR1 is ENHRY and CDR2 SYGVKD. V was shortened by 2 bases and J by 2 bases, with 16 bases between the two germline ends. The CDR3 contains 16 residues. The CDR3, as DNA: TGTGCCATCAGTGAGCCAGGACAGGGAGGGACCTACGAGCAGTACTTC. Translation: CAISEPGQGGTYEQYF.

This clone was counted a single time. The chain links TRBV11-2 to TRBJ2-7; tentatively, D is TRBD2 (7 bases). V shed 1 base and J shed 1 base, with 17 bases lying between them. This CDR3 spans 17 amino acids. CDR1 and CDR2 from the germline V gene are SGHAT and FQNNGV. CDR3 amino acids: CASSLGVGGGWSYEQYF. The CDR3 DNA sequence: TGTGCCAGCAGCTTAGGTGTGGGCGGGGGCTGGTCCTACGAGCAGTACTTC.

This clone came up a few times. This rearrangement joins TRBV15 to TRBJ2-7; 7 bases agree with TRBD1. The CDR3 covers 14 residues. Trimming at V came to 3 bases and at J to 1 base, leaving 3 bases not matched to a gene. Germline CDR1 and CDR2: LNHNV and YYDKDF (reference sequence). CDR3 protein: CATSRTGSSYEQYF. The CDR3, as DNA: TGTGCCACCAGCAGGACAGGGTCGTCCTACGAGCAGTACTTC.

This clone was seen a single time. This sequence joins TRBV28 and TRBJ1-2, with D hard to call. CDR3 length: 14 residues. Trimming took off 3 bases at V and 3 bases at J, with 11 bases between the two ends. Germline V gene sequence: CDR1 MDHEN, CDR2 SYDVKM. This chain's CDR3 is CASSFLDTHYGYTF. The CDR3 DNA follows: TGTGCCAGCAGTTTTCTAGACACACACTATGGCTACACCTTC.

This clone has a handful of counts. The V and J genes are TRBV6-6 and TRBJ1-1; TRBD1 aligns across 8 bases. This CDR3 region has 13 residues. Looked up from germline, CDR1 is MNHNY and CDR2 is SVGAGI (reference sequence). Losses at the gene ends were 4 bases for V and 4 bases for J; bases not matched to a gene: 2. For the CDR3, the DNA is TGTGCCAGCAGTTCAACAGGGGGCACTGAAGCTTTCTTT. This gives the protein CASSSTGGTEAFF.

The rearrangement uses TRBV7-3 and TRBJ2-1, with D perhaps matching TRBD1 or TRBD2 (5 bases each). V was trimmed by 3 bases and J by 6 bases, leaving 9 bases between them. The length of the CDR3 is 13 residues. Germline loops: CDR1 SGHTA, CDR2 FQGTGA. In nucleotides, the CDR3 is TGTGCCAGCAGCTTCGGGACGGTCAATGAGCAGTTCTTC. It encodes CASSFGTVNEQFF.